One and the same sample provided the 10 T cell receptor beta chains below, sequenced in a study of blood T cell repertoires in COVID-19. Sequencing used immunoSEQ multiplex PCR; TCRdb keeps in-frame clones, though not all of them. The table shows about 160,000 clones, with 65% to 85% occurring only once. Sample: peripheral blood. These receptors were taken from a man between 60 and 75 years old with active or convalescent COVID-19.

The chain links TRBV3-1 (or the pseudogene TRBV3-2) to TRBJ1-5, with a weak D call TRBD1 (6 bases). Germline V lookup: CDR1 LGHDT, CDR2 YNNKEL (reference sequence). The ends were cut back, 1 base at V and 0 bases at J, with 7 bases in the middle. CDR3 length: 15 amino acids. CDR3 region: CASSQGGLSNQPQHF. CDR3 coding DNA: TGTGCCAGCAGCCAAGGGGGGCTTAGCAATCAGCCCCAGCATTTT.

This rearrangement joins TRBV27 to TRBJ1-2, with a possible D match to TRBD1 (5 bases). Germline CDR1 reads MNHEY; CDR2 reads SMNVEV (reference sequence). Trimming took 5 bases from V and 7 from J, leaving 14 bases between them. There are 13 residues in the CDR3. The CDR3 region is CASSAPGIGGYTF. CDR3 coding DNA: TGTGCCAGCAGTGCCCCAGGGATAGGTGGCTACACCTTC.

CDR3 sequence: CASTSGGASNEQFF. As DNA, the CDR3 is TGTGCCAGCACCAGCGGGGGGGCATCCAATGAGCAGTTCTTC. The chain joins TRBV6-6 to TRBJ2-1, with 10 bases that match TRBD2. CDR1 and CDR2 (germline): MNHNY, SVGAGI (reference sequence). The CDR3 runs to 14 residues. V shed 7 bases, J shed 6 bases, and the junction held 6 bases outside the gene matches.

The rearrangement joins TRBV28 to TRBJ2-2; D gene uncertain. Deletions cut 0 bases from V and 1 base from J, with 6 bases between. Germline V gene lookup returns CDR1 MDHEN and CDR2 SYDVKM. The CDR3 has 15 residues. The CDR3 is CASSLWGQNTGELFF. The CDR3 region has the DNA TGTGCCAGCAGTTTATGGGGCCAGAACACCGGGGAGCTGTTTTTT.

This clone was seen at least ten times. The CDR3 sequence: CASSDRGGAEKLFF. In nucleotides, the CDR3 is TGTGCCAGCAGCGACCGAGGTGGCGCTGAAAAACTGTTTTTT. J is TRBJ1-4 and V is TRBV9; D is unresolved. This CDR3 contains 14 residues. Germline loops: CDR1 SGDLS, CDR2 YYNGEE. The ends were cut back, 3 bases at V and 7 bases at J, with 13 bases in the middle.

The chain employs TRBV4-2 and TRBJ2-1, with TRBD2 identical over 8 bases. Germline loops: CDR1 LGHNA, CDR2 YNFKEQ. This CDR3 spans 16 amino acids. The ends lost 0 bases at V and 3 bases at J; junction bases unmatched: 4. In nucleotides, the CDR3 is TGTGCCAGCAGCCAAGATATGGCGGGAGGCTACAATGAGCAGTTCTTC. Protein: CASSQDMAGGYNEQFF.

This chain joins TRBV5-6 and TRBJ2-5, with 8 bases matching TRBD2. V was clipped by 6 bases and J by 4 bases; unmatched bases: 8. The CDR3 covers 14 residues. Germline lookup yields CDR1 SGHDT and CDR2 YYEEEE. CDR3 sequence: CASNIGLAGETQYF. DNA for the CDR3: TGTGCCAGCAACATCGGCCTAGCGGGAGAGACCCAGTACTTC.

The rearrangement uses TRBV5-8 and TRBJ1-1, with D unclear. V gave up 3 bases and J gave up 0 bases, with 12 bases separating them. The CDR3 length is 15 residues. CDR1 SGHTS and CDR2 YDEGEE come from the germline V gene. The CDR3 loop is CASSWEDGMNTEAFF. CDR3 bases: TGTGCCAGCAGCTGGGAGGACGGAATGAACACTGAAGCTTTCTTT.

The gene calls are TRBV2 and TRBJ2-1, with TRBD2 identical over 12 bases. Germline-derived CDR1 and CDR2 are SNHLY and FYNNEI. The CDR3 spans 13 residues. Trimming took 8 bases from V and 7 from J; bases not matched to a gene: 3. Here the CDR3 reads CASGGTSGNEQFF. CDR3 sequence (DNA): TGTGCCAGCGGGGGGACTAGCGGGAATGAGCAGTTCTTC.

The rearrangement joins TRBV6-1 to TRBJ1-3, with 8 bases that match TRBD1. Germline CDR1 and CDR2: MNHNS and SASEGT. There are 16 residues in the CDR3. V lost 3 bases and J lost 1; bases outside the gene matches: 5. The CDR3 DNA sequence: TGTGCCAGCAGTGATACAGACAGGGGATCTGGAAACACCATATATTTT. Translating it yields CASSDTDRGSGNTIYF.